The 26 T cell receptor beta chains reported below all come from one sample, sequenced in a study of shared clonotypes between healthy human individuals (TCRdb year 2020). The library relied on the immunoSEQ multiplex PCR assay. TCRdb took this table from immuneACCESS and kept in-frame rearrangements with V and J called. Such tables lack part of the clones; where checked against another copy, unresolved V genes explain under half of the gap, and the rest is unexplained. The sample table records roughly 450,000 clones; about four fifths of these occur just once. The top ten clones comprise 10% to 15% of the sample. Sequencing was performed on PBMCs. The receptor set was obtained from a woman aged 40 to 55 in good health. Some clones in this sample may be carry-over from other donors' samples.

This chain connects TRBV18 to TRBJ2-1, with no clear D. CDR3 length: 14 amino acids. V lost 6 bases to trimming and J lost 5 bases, with 14 bases between them. Germline assignment: CDR1 KGHSH and CDR2 LQKENI. The CDR3 here is CASSVGNRNNEQFF. CDR3 nucleotides: TGTGCCAGCTCGGTGGGGAACCGAAACAATGAGCAGTTCTTC.

V usage is TRBV10-2 and J usage is TRBJ2-2; D gene unclear. Germline CDR1 is WSHSY and CDR2 is SAAADI. The CDR3 is made up of 13 amino acids. V shed 2 bases and J shed 3 bases, with 4 bases lying between them. Here the CDR3 reads CASSEGDTGELFF. CDR3 nucleotide sequence: TGCGCCAGCAGTGAGGGGGACACCGGGGAGCTGTTTTTT.

This CDR3 reads CAWSVRLKETQYF. The CDR3 DNA reads TGTGCCTGGAGTGTACGACTTAAGGAGACCCAGTACTTC. The chain joins TRBV30 to TRBJ2-5; D not certain. Between the trimmed V and J ends, which lost 0 bases and 5 bases, there was a span of 10 bases. Germline assignment: CDR1 GTSNPN and CDR2 SVGIG (reference sequence). The CDR3 loop spans 13 amino acids.

This sequence joins TRBV2 and TRBJ2-1; 8 bases fit TRBD2. The V segment lost 6 bases and the J segment 3 bases; nucleotides outside the gene matches: 1. This CDR3 comprises 13 residues. CDR1 and CDR2 from the germline V gene are SNHLY and FYNNEI. The CDR3 bases are TGTGCCAGCAGAGCGGGAGACTACAATGAGCAGTTCTTC. Translated, it gives CASRAGDYNEQFF.

At least ten counts were recorded for this clone. V usage is TRBV11-2 and J usage is TRBJ1-2; no firm D call. V was shortened by 4 bases and J by 1 base, with 13 bases between the two germline ends. Per germline, CDR1 SGHAT and CDR2 FQNNGV. The CDR3 extends over 15 amino acids. The CDR3 is CASSSTWGSNYGYTF. The CDR3 DNA reads as TGTGCCAGCAGCTCTACATGGGGTAGTAACTATGGCTACACCTTC.

The chain combines TRBV30 with TRBJ2-7, with TRBD1 matching 7 bases. The CDR3 sequence is 13 residues long. Looked up from germline, CDR1 is GTSNPN and CDR2 is SVGIG (reference sequence). Losses at the gene ends were 1 base for V and 6 bases for J; bases not matched to a gene: 6. The CDR3 sequence: CAWSAGTVSEQYF. The CDR3 DNA sequence: TGTGCCTGGAGTGCCGGGACAGTGTCCGAGCAGTACTTC.

The chain has TRBV7-9 and TRBJ1-1, with TRBD1 as a possible D gene (6 bases). Per the germline V gene, CDR1 is SEHNR and CDR2 is FQNEAQ (reference sequence). The CDR3 runs to 14 residues. Trimming shortened V by 0 bases and J by 13 bases, and 18 bases separated the two germline ends. The DNA of the CDR3 is TGTGCCAGCAGCTTAGCGGGACAAGGTGGTCGTGTTTTCTTT. Its translation is CASSLAGQGGRVFF.

As for this clone: This likely stems from a read error, as it lies one base from a far larger clone. The J gene is TRBJ2-3, the V gene TRBV6-1; 10 bases map to TRBD2. The germline gives CDR1 MNHNS, CDR2 SASEGT. This CDR3 comprises 15 residues. Losses at the gene ends were 1 base for V and 4 bases for J; bases not matched to a gene: 2. As DNA, the CDR3 is TGTGCCAGCAGTGAAGGGACTAGCGGCTCAGATACGCAGTATTTT. This encodes CASSEGTSGSDTQYF.

The gene calls are TRBV4-3 and TRBJ2-1; perhaps TRBD2 as D (5 bases). Germline CDR1 is LGHNA and CDR2 is YSLEER. This CDR3 spans 14 amino acids. V dropped 2 bases and J dropped 6 bases, with 11 bases sitting between them. CDR3 sequence: CASSQNGLGNEQFF. DNA of the CDR3: TGCGCCAGCAGCCAAAACGGACTGGGCAATGAGCAGTTCTTC.

This chain connects TRBV28 to TRBJ1-5, with 8 bases lining up with TRBD1. The V gene end was trimmed by 6 bases and the J gene end by 3 bases; junction bases not matched to a gene: 4. CDR3 length: 14 residues. Germline lookup yields CDR1 MDHEN and CDR2 SYDVKM. DNA of the CDR3: TGTGCCAGCAGCGCGACAGGGGACAATCAGCCCCAGCATTTT. Amino acid sequence: CASSATGDNQPQHF.

V is TRBV5-1 and J is TRBJ1-6; 9 bases are shared with TRBD1. Per germline, CDR1 SGHRS and CDR2 YFSETQ. This CDR3 is built from 14 residues. J was trimmed by 6 bases and V by 4 bases; bases with no gene match: 2. This CDR3 is CASSRGQGNSPLHF. The CDR3 nucleotides are TGCGCCAGCAGCCGGGGACAGGGTAATTCACCCCTCCACTTT.

The chain combines TRBV6-6 with TRBJ1-5; no definite D call. The germline CDR1 and CDR2 sequences are MNHNY and SVGAGI (reference sequence). Trimming removed 6 bases from V and 7 bases from J, with 16 bases in between. CDR3 size: 14 residues. The chain's CDR3 is CASRQTRSGQPQHF. CDR3 coding DNA: TGTGCCAGCAGACAAACCAGGTCCGGACAGCCCCAGCATTTT.

V is TRBV18 and J is TRBJ1-1, with 7 bases identical to TRBD1. The J segment lost 1 base and the V segment lost 5 bases, leaving 10 bases of the junction unmatched. Germline V lookup: CDR1 KGHSH, CDR2 LQKENI. CDR3 length equals 16 residues. The CDR3 region has the DNA TGTGCCAGCTCAGCTTGGACAGGTGGGGGGAACACTGAAGCTTTCTTT. This translates into CASSAWTGGGNTEAFF.

V gene TRBV10-1 combines with J gene TRBJ1-1; perhaps TRBD1 as D (5 bases). The CDR3 runs to 13 residues. Germline assignment: CDR1 WNHNN and CDR2 SYGVQD (reference sequence). Trimming left V 6 bases short and J 6 bases short, with 14 bases between. The DNA of the CDR3 is TGCGCCAGCAGCCCCACGTTGGGGGCTGAAGCTTTCTTT. Its protein product is CASSPTLGAEAFF.

The chain uses TRBV6-6 and TRBJ2-5; TRBD2 is a possible D gene (5 bases). Germline CDR1 reads MNHNY; CDR2 reads SVGAGI (reference sequence). V lost 2 bases, J lost 4 bases, and 17 bases lay in between. The CDR3 runs to 16 residues. The CDR3, as DNA: TGTGCCAGCAGTTACGCCCCCGCGAGCGGAGGAGAGACCCAGTACTTC. Amino acids: CASSYAPASGGETQYF.

The rearrangement uses TRBV28 and TRBJ1-4, with D tentatively TRBD1 (5 bases). Deletions cut 7 bases from V and 8 bases from J, with 17 bases between. CDR3 length: 14 residues. Germline lookup yields CDR1 MDHEN and CDR2 SYDVKM. The CDR3, as DNA: TGTGCCAGCACCCCCCGGGGGAGAGGCGAAAAACTGTTTTTT. Its protein product is CASTPRGRGEKLFF.

The J gene is TRBJ2-5, the V gene TRBV7-2; D not certain. V was shortened by 1 base and J by 2 bases, with 8 bases between the two germline ends. CDR3 size: 14 residues. CDR1 is SGHTA and CDR2 is FQGNSA in the germline V gene. As DNA, the CDR3 is TGTGCCAGCAGCTTAGGTCATGGACAAGAGACCCAGTACTTC. As protein: CASSLGHGQETQYF.

The rearrangement links TRBV28 to TRBJ2-1, with TRBD1 as a possible D gene (7 bases). V gave up 3 bases and J gave up 2 bases, with 8 bases separating them. The CDR3 runs 14 residues. Per germline, CDR1 MDHEN and CDR2 SYDVKM. CDR3 region: CASSFRGAYNEQFF. DNA for the CDR3: TGTGCCAGCAGTTTCAGGGGGGCCTACAATGAGCAGTTCTTC.

The table lists this clone with a count of one. The chain carries TRBV7-8 and TRBJ1-2; tentatively, D is TRBD1 (5 bases). The CDR3 has 15 amino acids. In germline, CDR1 is SGHVS, CDR2 FQNEAQ. Trimming removed 3 bases from V and 4 bases from J, with 15 bases in between. The CDR3 nucleotides are TGTGCCAGCAGCTTCGGGGGGGTGCCTTCCTATGGCTACACCTTC. Translated, it gives CASSFGGVPSYGYTF.

The rearrangement uses TRBV28 and TRBJ1-4; no definite D call. Germline V gene lookup returns CDR1 MDHEN and CDR2 SYDVKM. Deletions cut 7 bases from V and 3 bases from J, with 9 bases between. The CDR3 covers 13 residues. CDR3 amino acids: CASTPWANEKLFF. The CDR3 DNA follows: TGTGCCAGCACCCCTTGGGCTAATGAAAAACTGTTTTTT.

The chain links TRBV11-3 to TRBJ2-1, with D unresolved. There are 13 residues in the CDR3. V lost 0 bases and J 5 bases, leaving 5 bases between the germline ends. The germline gives CDR1 SGHNT, CDR2 YENEEA. The CDR3 nucleotides read TGTGCCAGCAGCTTAGATGTCGACAATGAGCAGTTCTTC. Amino acid sequence: CASSLDVDNEQFF.

This chain links TRBV5-1 with TRBJ2-7; 8 bases line up with TRBD1. This CDR3 spans 14 amino acids. Trimming at V came to 0 bases and at J to 2 bases, leaving 1 base not matched to a gene. CDR1 and CDR2 (germline): SGHRS, YFSETQ. The CDR3 bases are TGCGCCAGCAGCTTGGGGACAGGGACCTACGAGCAGTACTTC. Protein: CASSLGTGTYEQYF.

This chain uses TRBV10-1 with TRBJ2-1; 9 nucleotides line up with TRBD2. Germline values: CDR1 WNHNN, CDR2 SYGVQD (reference sequence). The trim removed 2 bases at V and 8 bases at J, leaving 10 bases unmatched. The CDR3 has 16 amino acids. CDR3 sequence reads: CASSERGTSSLHEQFF. For the CDR3, the DNA is TGCGCCAGCAGTGAGCGTGGGACTAGCTCCCTCCATGAGCAGTTCTTC.

The chain joins TRBV7-8 to TRBJ2-1; 9 nucleotides line up with TRBD2. V was pared by 0 bases and J by 12 bases, with 12 bases of the junction left unmatched. Per germline, CDR1 SGHVS and CDR2 FQNEAQ. This CDR3 spans 16 amino acids. CDR3 amino acids: CASSLAPLPSGAVQFF. CDR3 bases: TGTGCCAGCAGCTTAGCCCCCCTCCCTAGCGGGGCTGTGCAGTTCTTC.

The chain uses TRBV5-1 and TRBJ1-2, with 10 nucleotides matching TRBD1. The CDR3 extends over 14 amino acids. V shed 3 bases, J shed 4 bases, and the junction held 3 bases outside the gene matches. Germline V gene lookup returns CDR1 SGHRS and CDR2 YFSETQ. The CDR3 sequence is CASSSGTGVYGYTF. The CDR3 DNA reads as TGCGCCAGCAGCTCCGGGACAGGGGTCTATGGCTACACCTTC.

V usage is TRBV5-1 and J usage is TRBJ2-5; no firm D call. This CDR3 is 13 amino acids long. Trimming left V 0 bases short and J 2 bases short, with 5 bases between. Germline CDR1 and CDR2: SGHRS and YFSETQ. In DNA form, the CDR3 reads TGCGCCAGCAGCTTGGGATTTCAAGAGACCCAGTACTTC. Translation gives CASSLGFQETQYF.